The sequence of this TCR beta chain was determined in a study of OX40 agonist ivuxolimab in advanced cancers. In the study overall: Patients were dosed with the agonistic anti-OX40 (CD134) antibody ivuxolimab. Ivuxolimab was administered intravenously to patients at 0.01 to 10 mg/kg every 2 weeks. General study points: Low clonal expansion, among the lowest seen, marked partial responders at 0.1-3.0 mg/kg. Clonal expansion by week 6 occurred in CD4+ and CD8+ blood T cells (at 0.1 to 3.0 mg/kg).

The germline CDR1 and CDR2 sequences are SGHRS and YFSETQ. After removal of 2 bases from V and 5 bases from J, the junction contained 6 bases not matched to a gene. The CDR3 loop spans 14 amino acids. Sequencing was performed with immunoSEQ multiplex PCR; in TCRdb, only in-frame clones are kept and a portion is missing. In the table there are about 18,000 clones, 75% to 90% of which are singletons. On this clone itself: As yet, its antigen is unknown.

The material sequenced was CD4+ or CD8+ T cells sorted from blood, taken in a trial of the OX40 agonist ivuxolimab. The chain has TRBV5-1 and TRBJ2-5; 7 bases align to TRBD2. The TCR originated in an adult with an advanced solid tumor such as melanoma, head and neck, liver or kidney cancer. The DNA of the CDR3 is TGCGCCAGCAGCTTCGACAGCGGGGAGGAGACCCAGTACTTC. Its protein product is CASSFDSGEETQYF.